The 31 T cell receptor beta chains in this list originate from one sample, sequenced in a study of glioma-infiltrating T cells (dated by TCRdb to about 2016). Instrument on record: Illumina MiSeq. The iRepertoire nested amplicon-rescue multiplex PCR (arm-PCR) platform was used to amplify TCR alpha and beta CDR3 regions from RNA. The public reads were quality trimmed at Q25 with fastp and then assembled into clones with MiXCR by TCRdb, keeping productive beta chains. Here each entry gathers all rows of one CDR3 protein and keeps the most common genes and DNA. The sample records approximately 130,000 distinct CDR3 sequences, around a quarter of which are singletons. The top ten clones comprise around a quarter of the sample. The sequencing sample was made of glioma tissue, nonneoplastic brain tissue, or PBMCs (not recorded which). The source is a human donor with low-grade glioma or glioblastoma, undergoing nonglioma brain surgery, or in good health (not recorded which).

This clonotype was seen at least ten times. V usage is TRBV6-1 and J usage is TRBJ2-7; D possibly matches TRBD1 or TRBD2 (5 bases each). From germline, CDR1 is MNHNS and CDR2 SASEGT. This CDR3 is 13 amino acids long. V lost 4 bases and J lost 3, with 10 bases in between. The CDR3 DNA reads TGTGCCAGCAGTGGGGACCTTGGCTACGAGCAGTACGTC. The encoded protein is CASSGDLGYEQYV.

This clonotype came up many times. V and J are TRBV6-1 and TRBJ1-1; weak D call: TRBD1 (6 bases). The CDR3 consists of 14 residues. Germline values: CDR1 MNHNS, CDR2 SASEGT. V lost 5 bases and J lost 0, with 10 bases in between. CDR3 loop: CASSFGQMNTEAFF. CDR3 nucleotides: TGTGCCAGCAGTTTCGGACAGATGAACACTGAAGCTTTCTTT.

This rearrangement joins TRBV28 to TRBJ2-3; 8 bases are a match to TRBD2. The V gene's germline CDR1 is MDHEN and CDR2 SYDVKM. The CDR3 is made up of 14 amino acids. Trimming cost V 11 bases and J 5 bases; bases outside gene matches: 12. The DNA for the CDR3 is TGTGCCTCGGGGAGCGGGGGCCAGGGAGATACGCAGTATTTT. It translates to CASGSGGQGDTQYF.

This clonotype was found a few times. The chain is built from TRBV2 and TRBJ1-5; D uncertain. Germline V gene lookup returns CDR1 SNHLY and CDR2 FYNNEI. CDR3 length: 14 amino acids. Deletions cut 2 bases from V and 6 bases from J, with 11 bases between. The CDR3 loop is CASSEPPRGQPQHF. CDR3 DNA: TGTGCCAGCAGTGAACCGCCTCGAGGTCAGCCCCAGCATTTT.

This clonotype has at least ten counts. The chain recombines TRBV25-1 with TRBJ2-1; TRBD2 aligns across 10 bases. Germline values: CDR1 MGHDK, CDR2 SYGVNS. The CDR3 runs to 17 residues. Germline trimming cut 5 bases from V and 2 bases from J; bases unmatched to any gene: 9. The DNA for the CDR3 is TGTGCCAGCAGTCCCAATGTACTAGCGGGGACCTACAATGAGCAGTTCTTC. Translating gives CASSPNVLAGTYNEQFF. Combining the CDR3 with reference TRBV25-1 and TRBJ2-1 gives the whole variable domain EADIYQTPRYLVIGTGKKITLECSQTMGHDKMYWYQQDPGMELHLIHYSYGVNSTEKGDLSSESTVSRIRTEHFPLTLESARPSHTSQYLCASSPNVLAGTYNEQFFGPGTRLTVL.

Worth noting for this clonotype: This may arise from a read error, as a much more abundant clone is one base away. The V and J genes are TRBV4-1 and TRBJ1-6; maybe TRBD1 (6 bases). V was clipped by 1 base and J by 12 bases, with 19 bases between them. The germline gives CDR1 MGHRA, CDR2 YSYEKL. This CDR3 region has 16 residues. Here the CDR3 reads CASSQGRGTISLPLHF. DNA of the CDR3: TGCGCCAGCAGCCAAGGAAGGGGGACAATAAGTTTACCCCTCCACTTT.

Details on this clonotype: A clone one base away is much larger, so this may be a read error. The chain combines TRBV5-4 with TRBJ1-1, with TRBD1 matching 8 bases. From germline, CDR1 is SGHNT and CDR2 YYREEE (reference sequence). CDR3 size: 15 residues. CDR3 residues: CASSSWTGMNTEALF. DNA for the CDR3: TGTGCCAGCAGCTCCTGGACAGGGATGAACACTGAAGCTTTATTT.

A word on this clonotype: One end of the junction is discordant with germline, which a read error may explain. CDR3 sequence reads: CASSPCTDNQPQHF. CDR3 coding DNA: TGTGCCAGCAGCCCATGTACAGACAATCAGCCACAGCATTTT. V gene TRBV7-9 combines with J gene TRBJ1-5; D gene uncertain. This CDR3 has 14 residues. CDR1 and CDR2 (germline): SEHNR, FQNEAQ (reference sequence).

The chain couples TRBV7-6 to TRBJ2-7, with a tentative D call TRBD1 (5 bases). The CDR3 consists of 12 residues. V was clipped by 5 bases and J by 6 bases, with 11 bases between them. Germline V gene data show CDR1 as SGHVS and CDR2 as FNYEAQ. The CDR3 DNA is TGTGCCAGCAGCCCCGACAGTTCCGAGCAGTACGTC. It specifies CASSPDSSEQYV.

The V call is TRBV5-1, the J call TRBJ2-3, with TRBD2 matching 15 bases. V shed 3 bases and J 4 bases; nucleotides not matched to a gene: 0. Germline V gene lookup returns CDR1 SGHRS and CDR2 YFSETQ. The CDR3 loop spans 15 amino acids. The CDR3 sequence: CASSWTSGGADTQYF. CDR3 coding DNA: TGCGCCAGCAGCTGGACTAGCGGGGGGGCAGATACGCAGTATTTT. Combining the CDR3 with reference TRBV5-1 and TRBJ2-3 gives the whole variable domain KAGVTQTPRYLIKTRGQQVTLSCSPISGHRSVSWYQQTPGQGLQFLFEYFSETQRNKGNFPGRFSGRQFSNSRSEMNVSTLELGDSALYLCASSWTSGGADTQYFGPGTRLTVL.

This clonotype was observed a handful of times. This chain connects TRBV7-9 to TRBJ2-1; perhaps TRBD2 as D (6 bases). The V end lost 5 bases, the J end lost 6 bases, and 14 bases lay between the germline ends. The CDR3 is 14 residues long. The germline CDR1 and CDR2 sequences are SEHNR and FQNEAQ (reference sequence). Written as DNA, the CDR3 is TGTGCCAGCAGCCGACGCTGGGACTCCAATGAGCAGTTCTTC. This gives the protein CASSRRWDSNEQFF.

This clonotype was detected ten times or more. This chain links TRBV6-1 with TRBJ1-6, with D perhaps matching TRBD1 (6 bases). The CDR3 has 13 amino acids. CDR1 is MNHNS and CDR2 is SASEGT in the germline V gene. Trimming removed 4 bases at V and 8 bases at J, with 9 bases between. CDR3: CASSGTADSPLHF. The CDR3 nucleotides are TGTGCCAGCAGTGGGACAGCGGATTCACCCCTCCACTTT.

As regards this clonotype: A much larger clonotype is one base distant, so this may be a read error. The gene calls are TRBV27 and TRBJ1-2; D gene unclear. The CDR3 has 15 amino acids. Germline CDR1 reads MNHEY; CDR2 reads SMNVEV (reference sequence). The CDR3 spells CASSLEPVLRDGYAF. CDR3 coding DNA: TGTGCCAGCAGTTTAGAACCCGTGCTCCGGGATGGCTACGCCTTC.

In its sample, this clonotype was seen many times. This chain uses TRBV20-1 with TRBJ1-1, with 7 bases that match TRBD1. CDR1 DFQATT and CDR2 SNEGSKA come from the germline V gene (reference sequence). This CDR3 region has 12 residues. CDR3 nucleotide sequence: TGCAGCGTCGGACAGGCGAACACTGAAGCTTTCTTT. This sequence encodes CSVGQANTEAFF.

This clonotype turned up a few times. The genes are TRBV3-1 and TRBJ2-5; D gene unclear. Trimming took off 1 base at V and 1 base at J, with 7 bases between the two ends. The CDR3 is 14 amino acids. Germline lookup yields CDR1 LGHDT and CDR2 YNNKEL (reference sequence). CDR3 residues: CASSQVRIQETQYF. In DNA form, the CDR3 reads TGTGCCAGCAGCCAAGTTAGGATCCAAGAGACCCAGTACTTC.

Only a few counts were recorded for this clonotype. The CDR3 reads CASSLQGVKSTEAFF. DNA for the CDR3: TGTGCCAGCAGTCTTCAGGGGGTCAAGAGCACTGAAGCTTTCTTT. This chain uses TRBV28 with TRBJ1-1, with 7 bases matching TRBD1. The CDR3 consists of 15 residues. Germline V CDR1 and CDR2: MDHEN, SYDVKM. The trim removed 5 bases at V and 4 bases at J, leaving 10 bases unmatched. The full variable domain, in which reference TRBV28 and TRBJ1-1 provide the parts outside the CDR3, is DVKVTQSSRYLVKRTGEKVFLECVQDMDHENMFWYRQDPGLGLRLIYFSYDVKMKEKGDIPEGYSVSREKKERFSLILESASTNQTSMYLCASSLQGVKSTEAFFGQGTRLTVV.

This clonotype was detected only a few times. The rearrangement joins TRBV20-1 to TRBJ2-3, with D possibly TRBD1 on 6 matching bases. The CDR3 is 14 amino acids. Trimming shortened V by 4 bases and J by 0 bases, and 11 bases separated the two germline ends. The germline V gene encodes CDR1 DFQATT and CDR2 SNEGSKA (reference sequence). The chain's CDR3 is CSAILGASTDTQYF. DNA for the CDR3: TGCAGTGCTATTTTGGGGGCCAGCACAGATACGCAGTATTTT.

This CDR3 is CASSSSRRGGDPTDTQYF. DNA for the CDR3: TGTGCCAGCAGCTCCAGCCGGCGCGGGGGGGACCCCACAGATACGCAGTATTTT. The chain employs TRBV7-2 and TRBJ2-3; 9 nucleotides match TRBD2. The V segment lost 4 bases and the J segment 2 bases; nucleotides outside the gene matches: 13. The CDR3 totals 18 residues. Per the germline V gene, CDR1 is SGHTA and CDR2 is FQGNSA.

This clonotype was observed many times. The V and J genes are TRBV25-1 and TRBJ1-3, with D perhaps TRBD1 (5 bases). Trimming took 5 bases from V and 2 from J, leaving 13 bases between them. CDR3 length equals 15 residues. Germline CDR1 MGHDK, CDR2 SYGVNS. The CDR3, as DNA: TGTGCCAGCAGTAGAACAGGTGCGACTGGAAACACCATATATTTT. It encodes CASSRTGATGNTIYF. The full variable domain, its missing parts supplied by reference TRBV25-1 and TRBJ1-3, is EADIYQTPRYLVIGTGKKITLECSQTMGHDKMYWYQQDPGMELHLIHYSYGVNSTEKGDLSSESTVSRIRTEHFPLTLESARPSHTSQYLCASSRTGATGNTIYFGEGSWLTVV.

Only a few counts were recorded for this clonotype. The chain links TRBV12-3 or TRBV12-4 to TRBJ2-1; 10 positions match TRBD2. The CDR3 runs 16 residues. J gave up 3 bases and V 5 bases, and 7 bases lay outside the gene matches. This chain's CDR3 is CASSVPGLANYNEQFF. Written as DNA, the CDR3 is TGTGCCAGCAGTGTACCGGGACTAGCGAACTACAATGAGCAGTTCTTC.

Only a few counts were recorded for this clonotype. CDR3 region: CASSVSRDYNEQFF. CDR3 in DNA: TGTGCCAGCAGCGTAAGCAGGGACTACAATGAGCAGTTCTTC. The V call is TRBV9, the J call TRBJ2-1, with D possibly TRBD1 on 5 matching bases. This CDR3 is 14 amino acids long. V gave up 1 base and J gave up 3 bases, with 8 bases separating them. In germline, CDR1 is SGDLS, CDR2 YYNGEE.

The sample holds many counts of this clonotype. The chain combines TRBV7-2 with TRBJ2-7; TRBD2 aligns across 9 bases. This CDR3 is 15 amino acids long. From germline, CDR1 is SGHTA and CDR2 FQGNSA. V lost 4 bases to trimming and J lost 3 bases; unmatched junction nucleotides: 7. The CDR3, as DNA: TGTGCCAGCAGCTCGGCTAGCGGGGCGCTCTACGAGCAGTACGTC. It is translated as CASSSASGALYEQYV.

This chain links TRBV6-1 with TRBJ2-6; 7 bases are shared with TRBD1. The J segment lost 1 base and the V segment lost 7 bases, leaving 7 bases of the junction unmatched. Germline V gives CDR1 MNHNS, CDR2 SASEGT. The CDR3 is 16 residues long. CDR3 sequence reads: CASKRGQRSGANVLTF. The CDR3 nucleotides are TGTGCCAGCAAAAGGGGACAGCGATCTGGGGCCAACGTCCTGACTTTC.

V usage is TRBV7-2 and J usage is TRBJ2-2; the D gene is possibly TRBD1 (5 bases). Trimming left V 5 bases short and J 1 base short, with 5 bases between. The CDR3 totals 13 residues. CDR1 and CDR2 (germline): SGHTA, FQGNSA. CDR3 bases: TGTGCCAGCAGCGACAGGAACACCGGGGAGCTGTTTTTT. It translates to CASSDRNTGELFF.

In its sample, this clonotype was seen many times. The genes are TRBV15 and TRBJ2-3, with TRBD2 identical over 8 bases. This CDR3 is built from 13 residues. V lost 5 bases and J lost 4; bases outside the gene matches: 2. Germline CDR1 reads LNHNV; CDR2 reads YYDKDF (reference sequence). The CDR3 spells CATSGGLADTQYF. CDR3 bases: TGTGCCACCAGCGGGGGACTAGCAGATACGCAGTATTTT.

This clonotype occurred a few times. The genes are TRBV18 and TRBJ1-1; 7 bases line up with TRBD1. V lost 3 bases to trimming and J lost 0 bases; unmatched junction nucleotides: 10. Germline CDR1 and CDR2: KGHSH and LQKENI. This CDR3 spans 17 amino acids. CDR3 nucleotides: TGTGCCAGCTCACCTCCGGGACAGCCTTCCATGAACACTGAAGCTTTCTTT. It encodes CASSPPGQPSMNTEAFF.

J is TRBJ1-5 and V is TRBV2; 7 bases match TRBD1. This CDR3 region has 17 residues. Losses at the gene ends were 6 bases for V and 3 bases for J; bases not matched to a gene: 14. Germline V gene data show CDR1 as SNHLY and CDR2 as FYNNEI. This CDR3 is CASRSRDSSRHNQPQHF. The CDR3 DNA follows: TGTGCCAGCAGATCCAGGGACAGTTCCCGACACAATCAGCCCCAGCATTTT. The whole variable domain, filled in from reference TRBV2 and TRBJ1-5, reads EPEVTQTPSHQVTQMGQEVILRCVPISNHLYFYWYRQILGQKVEFLVSFYNNEISEKSEIFDDQFSVERPDGSNFTLKIRSTKLEDSAMYFCASRSRDSSRHNQPQHFGDGTRLSIL.

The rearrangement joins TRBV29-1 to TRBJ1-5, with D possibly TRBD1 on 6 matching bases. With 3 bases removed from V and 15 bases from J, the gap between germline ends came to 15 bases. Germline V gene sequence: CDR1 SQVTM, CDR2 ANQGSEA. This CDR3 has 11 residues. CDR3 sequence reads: CSVEQDSIRHF. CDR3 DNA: TGCAGCGTTGAGCAGGACAGCATACGGCATTTT.

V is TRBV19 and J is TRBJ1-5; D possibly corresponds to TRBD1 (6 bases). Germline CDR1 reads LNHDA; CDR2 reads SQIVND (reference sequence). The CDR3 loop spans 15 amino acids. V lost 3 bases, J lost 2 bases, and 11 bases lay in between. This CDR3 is CASSIGGGRNQPQHF. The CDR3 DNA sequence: TGTGCCAGTAGTATCGGGGGCGGACGCAATCAGCCCCAGCATTTT.

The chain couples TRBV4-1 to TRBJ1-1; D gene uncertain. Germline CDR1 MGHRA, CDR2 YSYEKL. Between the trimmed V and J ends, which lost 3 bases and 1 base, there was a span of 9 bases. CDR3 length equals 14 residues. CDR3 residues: CASSQGTPNTEAFF. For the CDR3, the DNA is TGCGCCAGCAGCCAGGGAACACCGAACACTGAAGCTTTCTTT.

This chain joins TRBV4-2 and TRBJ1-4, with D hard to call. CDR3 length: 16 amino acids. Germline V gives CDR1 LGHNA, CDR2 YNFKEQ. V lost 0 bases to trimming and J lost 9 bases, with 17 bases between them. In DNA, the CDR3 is TGTGCCAGCAGCCAAGATTTTGTCCTAGCCACGAAAAAACTGTTTTTT. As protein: CASSQDFVLATKKLFF.